The clone carrying this TCR beta chain was observed many times. Its antigen is as yet unknown. Time point of the sample: sample taken at primary tumor resection. Whole RNA was taken from tumor, nontumor lung or frozen PBMC; it was then sequenced unsorted. Individual TCR cDNA molecules each bore their own unique molecular identifier. MiXCR, run by TCRdb on the 5' RACE reads, gives a single entry per CDR3 protein. The sample lists around 13,000 distinct CDR3 sequences, 13% to 15% seen once, with 37% in the top ten. This entry comes from a study of spatial heterogeneity in lung cancer. For the study at large: The study consistently detected more beta-chain than alpha-chain sequences. More than eight raw reads, on average, carried each unique TCR and UMI combination. Study findings and constraints: The appearance of ubiquitous expanded tumor TCRs in blood was greater at resection than follow-up.

The CDR3 consists of 17 residues. V gave up 1 base and J gave up 0 bases, with 15 bases separating them. Germline V gene data show CDR1 as SEHNR and CDR2 as FQNEAQ (reference sequence). Sequences were derived from PBMCs, sampled at surgery. This sequence was found in a male donor with early-stage non-small cell lung cancer. This rearrangement joins TRBV7-9 to TRBJ1-2, with D possibly matching TRBD1 (6 bases). CDR3 coding DNA: TGTGCCAGCAGCTTAGAGACAGGCGACTTAGCTAACTATGGCTACACCTTC. This codes for CASSLETGDLANYGYTF.